This TCR beta chain was captured by sequencing in a study of T cells expressing NK-cell markers. Looking at the study overall: In the group of eight sequenced donors, seven were HCMV-seropositive and one was seronegative.

Study results and caveats: Once again these clonotypes came out on top in the CD3+CD56-NKG2C+ fraction of a handful of donors. For several donors, the dominant NKG2C+ clonotypes made up about 1.0-8% of their CD8+ T cells.

The CDR3 length is 13 residues. Germline CDR1 is SGHRS and CDR2 is YFSETQ. Details on this clonotype: Its antigen is not identified.

5'RACE template switching with UMIs generated TCR beta cDNA. TCRdb reanalyzed the 5' RACE reads, giving one entry per CDR3 protein sequence and no DNA. This sample lists some 460,000 distinct CDR3 sequences; its ten largest clones have roughly 1.4%. The chain combines TRBV5-1 with TRBJ1-4; TCRdb's D call, TRBD1, is unchecked because there is no DNA. The source is a woman between 45 and 65 years old in good health. Material: blood T cells: a sorted CD56 or NKG2C T cell subset, CD4+ or CD8+ T cells, or bulk PBMC T cells (not recorded which). CDR3 loop: CASSPGQNEKLFF.